This T cell receptor (beta chain) was recorded in a study of blood T cell repertoires in COVID-19. Overall study: The United States, Italy and Spain provided the acute and convalescent COVID-19 samples. From T cells, B-cell-depleted T cells, or PBMCs came the material, which was cDNA or gDNA.

Per the original methods: Quantification of nucleated cells was approximated via reference gene primer amplification. Here immunoSEQ multiplex PCR was the method, and the copy in TCRdb shows in-frame clones only, minus some. Clonal size and the V and J genes are those of that table, whereas D and trimming came from the DNA. The sample comprises roughly 330,000 clones, around 89% of which are singletons, and about 6% rests with the top ten. The CDR3 totals 16 residues. Losses at the gene ends were 4 bases for V and 4 bases for J; bases not matched to a gene: 11. Germline CDR1 is MNHNS and CDR2 is SASEGT.

The chain is built from TRBV6-1 and TRBJ1-1, with 8 bases lining up with TRBD1. The sequence came from a man younger than 30 who had recovered from COVID-19. Sequencing was carried out using peripheral blood. CDR3 residues: CASSAQQGARGTEAFF. The CDR3 DNA sequence: TGTGCCAGCAGTGCGCAGCAGGGGGCGCGAGGCACTGAAGCTTTCTTT.